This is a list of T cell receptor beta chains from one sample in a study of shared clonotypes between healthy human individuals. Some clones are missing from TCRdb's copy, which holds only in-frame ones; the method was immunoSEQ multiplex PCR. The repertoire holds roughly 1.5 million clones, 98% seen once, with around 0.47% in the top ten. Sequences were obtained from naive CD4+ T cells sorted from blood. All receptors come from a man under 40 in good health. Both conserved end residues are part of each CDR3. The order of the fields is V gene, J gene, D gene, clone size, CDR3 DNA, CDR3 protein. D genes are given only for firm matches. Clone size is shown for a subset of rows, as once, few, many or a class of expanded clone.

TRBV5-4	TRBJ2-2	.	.	TGTGCCAGCAGCTCGGTCGGGGAGCTGTTTTTT	CASSSVGELFF
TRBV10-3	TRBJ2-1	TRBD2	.	TGTGCCATCAGTGACTTTAGCGGGGCCTACAATGAGCAGTTCTTC	CAISDFSGAYNEQFF
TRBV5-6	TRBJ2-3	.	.	TGTGCCAGCAGCTTGGATCGGGGAGCGACAGATACGCAGTATTTT	CASSLDRGATDTQYF
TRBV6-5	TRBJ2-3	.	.	TGTGCCAGCAGAGTCCCAAACGGAGATACGCAGTATTTT	CASRVPNGDTQYF
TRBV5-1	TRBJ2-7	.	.	TGCGCCAGCAGCCCCCAGGGGAGCTCCTACGAGCAGTACTTC	CASSPQGSSYEQYF
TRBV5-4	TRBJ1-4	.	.	TGTGCCAGCAGCTTGCAGGGGAGGGGTGAAAAACTGTTTTTT	CASSLQGRGEKLFF
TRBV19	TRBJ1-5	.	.	TGTGCCAGTTCACCGATGGGGGGATTAGGCCAGCCCCAGCATTTT	CASSPMGGLGQPQHF
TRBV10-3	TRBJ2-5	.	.	TGTGCCATCAGGGAACTGGGCGAGACCCAGTACTTC	CAIRELGETQYF
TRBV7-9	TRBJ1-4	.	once	TGTGCCAGCAGCTTAGGGACCGATAATGAAAAACTGTTTTTT	CASSLGTDNEKLFF
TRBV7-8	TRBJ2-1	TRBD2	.	TGTGCCAGCACCCTAGGGACTAGCGTGTACAATGAGCAGTTCTTC	CASTLGTSVYNEQFF
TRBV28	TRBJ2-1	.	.	TGTGCCAGCAGCCGCCCCCAACTAAACAATGAGCAGTTCTTC	CASSRPQLNNEQFF
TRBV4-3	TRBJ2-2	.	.	TGCGCCAGCAGAGGTCCGGCCACCGGGGAGCTGTTTTTT	CASRGPATGELFF
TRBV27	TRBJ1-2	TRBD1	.	TGTGCCAGCAGCCGTCAGGGGGGGCACTATGGCTACACCTTC	CASSRQGGHYGYTF
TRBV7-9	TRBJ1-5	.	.	TGTGCCAGCAGCTTAGATTATCAGCCCCAGCATTTT	CASSLDYQPQHF
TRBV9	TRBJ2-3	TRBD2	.	TGTGCCAGCAGCCTCTCGAGGGGACTAGCGGGAAACGATACGCAGTATTTT	CASSLSRGLAGNDTQYF
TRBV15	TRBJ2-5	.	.	TGTGCCACCAGCAGAGATGGACAGCAAGAGACCCAGTACTTC	CATSRDGQQETQYF
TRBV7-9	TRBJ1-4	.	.	TGTGCCAGCAGCCGTATAGGCGAAAAACTGTTTTTT	CASSRIGEKLFF
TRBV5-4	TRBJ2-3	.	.	TGTGCCAGCAGCTTGGATGGTTCGGGGCCTCGGGGCGATACGCAGTATTTT	CASSLDGSGPRGDTQYF
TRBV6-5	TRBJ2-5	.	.	TGTGCCAGCAGTTACTCGGCGGTCCAAGAGACCCAGTACTTC	CASSYSAVQETQYF
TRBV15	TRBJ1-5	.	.	TGTGCCACCAGCACTTCGTGGAGGGACAATCAGCCCCAGCATTTT	CATSTSWRDNQPQHF
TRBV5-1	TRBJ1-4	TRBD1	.	TGCGCCAGCAGCACGACAGGGGCTAATGAAAAACTGTTTTTT	CASSTTGANEKLFF
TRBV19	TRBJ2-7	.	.	TGTGCCAGTAGTATGATCCGGGGGTCTCGTCACGAGCAGTACTTC	CASSMIRGSRHEQYF